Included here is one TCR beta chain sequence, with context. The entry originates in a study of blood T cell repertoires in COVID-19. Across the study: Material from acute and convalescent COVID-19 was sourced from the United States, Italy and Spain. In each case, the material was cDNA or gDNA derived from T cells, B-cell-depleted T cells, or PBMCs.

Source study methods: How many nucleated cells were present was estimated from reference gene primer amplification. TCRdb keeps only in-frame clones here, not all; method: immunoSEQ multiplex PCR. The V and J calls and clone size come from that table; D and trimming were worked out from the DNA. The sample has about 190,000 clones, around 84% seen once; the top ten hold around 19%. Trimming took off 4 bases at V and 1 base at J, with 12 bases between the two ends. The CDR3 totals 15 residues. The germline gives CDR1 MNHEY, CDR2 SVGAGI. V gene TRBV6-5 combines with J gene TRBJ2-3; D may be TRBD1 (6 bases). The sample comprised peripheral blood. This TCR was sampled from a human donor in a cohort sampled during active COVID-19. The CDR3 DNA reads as TGTGCCAGCAGTTCCGATGGGGGCGGCACAGATACGCAGTATTTT. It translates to CASSSDGGGTDTQYF.